This paragraph reports one T cell receptor beta chain. Method: immunoSEQ multiplex PCR; TCRdb's copy keeps in-frame clones and lacks some. Among 9,500 to 15,000 clones, more than 75% were seen once, and the ten largest hold approximately 6%. The data were taken from a study of chemoradiotherapy in HPV16-positive cancers. Trimming at V came to 10 bases and at J to 1 base, leaving 8 bases not matched to a gene. The CDR3 spans 15 residues. Germline V gene sequence: CDR1 ENHRY, CDR2 SYGVKD. The gene calls are TRBV10-3 and TRBJ2-3; TRBD2 aligns across 10 bases. The specimen comprised blood, sampled from a patient who underwent chemoradiotherapy. The TCR was taken from a human donor with HPV-associated anogenital cancer. The CDR3 region is CATRLAGGRTDTQYF. CDR3 coding DNA: TGTGCCACCCGCTTAGCGGGGGGACGCACAGATACGCAGTATTTT.